The subject of this entry is one T cell receptor (beta chain). Its antigen remains unidentified. These data belong to a study of pediatric ulcerative colitis. General study findings and limits: Clonal expansions reduced rectal repertoire diversity in acute severe colitis.

The assay was run at survey level. Up to 500,000 reads were sequenced per sample. Method: immunoSEQ multiplex PCR; TCRdb's copy keeps in-frame clones and lacks some. The sample contains some 37,000 clones, roughly 73% of which appear only once. Rectal tissue came from one to two pinch biopsies taken at colonoscopy. Deletions cut 7 bases from V and 2 bases from J, with 18 bases between. The CDR3 extends over 17 amino acids. CDR1 is SGHTA, CDR2 FQGNSA, per germline. The V and J genes are TRBV7-2 and TRBJ2-6; D might be TRBD2 (6 bases). This sequence was found in a boy aged 5-17 years with moderate ulcerative colitis. Sequences were obtained from gut tissue. The CDR3: CASTRGPGAPGANVLTF. The CDR3 DNA sequence: TGTGCCAGCACCCGTGGGCCGGGAGCCCCTGGGGCCAACGTCCTGACTTTC.